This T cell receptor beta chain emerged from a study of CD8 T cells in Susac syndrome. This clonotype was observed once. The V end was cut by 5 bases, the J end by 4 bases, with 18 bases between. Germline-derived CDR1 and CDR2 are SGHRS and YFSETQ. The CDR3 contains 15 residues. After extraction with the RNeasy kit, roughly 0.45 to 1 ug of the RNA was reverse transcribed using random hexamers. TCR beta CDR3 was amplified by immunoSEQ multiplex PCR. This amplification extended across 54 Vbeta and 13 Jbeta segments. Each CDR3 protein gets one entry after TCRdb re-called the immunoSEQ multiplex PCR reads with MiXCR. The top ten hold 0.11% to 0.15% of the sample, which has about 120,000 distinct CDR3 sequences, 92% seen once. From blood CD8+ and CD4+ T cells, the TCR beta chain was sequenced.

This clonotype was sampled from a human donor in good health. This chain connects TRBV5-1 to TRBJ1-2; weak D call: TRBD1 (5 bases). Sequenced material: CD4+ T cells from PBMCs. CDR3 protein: CASRENPTELYGYTF. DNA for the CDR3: TGCGCCAGCAGAGAGAACCCGACAGAACTCTATGGCTACACCTTC.